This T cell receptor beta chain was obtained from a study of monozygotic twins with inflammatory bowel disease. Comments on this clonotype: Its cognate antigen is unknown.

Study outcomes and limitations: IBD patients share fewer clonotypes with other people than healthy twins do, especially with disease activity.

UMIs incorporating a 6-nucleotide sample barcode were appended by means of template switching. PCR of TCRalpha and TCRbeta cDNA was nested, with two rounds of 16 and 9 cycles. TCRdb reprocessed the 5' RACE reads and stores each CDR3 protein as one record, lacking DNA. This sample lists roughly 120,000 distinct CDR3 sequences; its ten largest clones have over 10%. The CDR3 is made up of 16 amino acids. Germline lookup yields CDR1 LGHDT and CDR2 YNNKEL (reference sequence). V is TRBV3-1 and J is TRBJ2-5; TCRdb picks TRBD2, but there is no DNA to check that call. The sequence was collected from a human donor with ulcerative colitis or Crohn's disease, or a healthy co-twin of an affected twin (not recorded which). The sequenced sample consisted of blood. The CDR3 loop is CASSQGKYGGGETQYF.